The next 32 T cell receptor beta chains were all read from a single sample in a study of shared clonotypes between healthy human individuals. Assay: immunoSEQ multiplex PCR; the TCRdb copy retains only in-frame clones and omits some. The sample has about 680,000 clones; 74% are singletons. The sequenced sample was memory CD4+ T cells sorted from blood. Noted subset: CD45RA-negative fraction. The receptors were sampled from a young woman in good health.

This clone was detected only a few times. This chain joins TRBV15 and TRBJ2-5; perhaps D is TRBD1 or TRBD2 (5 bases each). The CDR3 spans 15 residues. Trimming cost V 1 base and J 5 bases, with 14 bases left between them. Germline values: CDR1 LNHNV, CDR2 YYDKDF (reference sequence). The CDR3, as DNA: TGTGCCACCAGCAGAGGGGGGAGTAGGGCGGAGACCCAGTACTTC. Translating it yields CATSRGGSRAETQYF.

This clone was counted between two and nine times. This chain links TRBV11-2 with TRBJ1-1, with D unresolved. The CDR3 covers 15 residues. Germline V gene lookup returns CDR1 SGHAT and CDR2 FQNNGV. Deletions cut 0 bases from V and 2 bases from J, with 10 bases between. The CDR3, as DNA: TGTGCCAGCAGCTTAGACCCCGGCGTTAACACTGAAGCTTTCTTT. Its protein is CASSLDPGVNTEAFF.

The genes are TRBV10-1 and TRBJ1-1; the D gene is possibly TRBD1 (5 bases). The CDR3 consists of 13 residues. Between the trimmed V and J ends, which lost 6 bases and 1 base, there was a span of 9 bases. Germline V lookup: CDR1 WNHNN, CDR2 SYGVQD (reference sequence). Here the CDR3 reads CASSGHQNTEAFF. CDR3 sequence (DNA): TGCGCCAGCAGCGGACACCAGAACACTGAAGCTTTCTTT.

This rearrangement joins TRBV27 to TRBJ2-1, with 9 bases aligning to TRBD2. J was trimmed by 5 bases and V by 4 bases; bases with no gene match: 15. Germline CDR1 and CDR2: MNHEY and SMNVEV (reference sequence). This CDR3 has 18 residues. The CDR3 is CASSSETGTSRMDNEQFF. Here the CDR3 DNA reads TGTGCCAGCAGTTCTGAGACAGGGACTAGCCGCATGGACAATGAGCAGTTCTTC.

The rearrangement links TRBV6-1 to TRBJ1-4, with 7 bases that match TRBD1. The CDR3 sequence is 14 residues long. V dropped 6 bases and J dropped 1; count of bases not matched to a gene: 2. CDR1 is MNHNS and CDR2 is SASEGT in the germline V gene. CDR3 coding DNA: TGTGCCAGCAGAGACAGGGTAACTAATGAAAAACTGTTTTTT. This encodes CASRDRVTNEKLFF.

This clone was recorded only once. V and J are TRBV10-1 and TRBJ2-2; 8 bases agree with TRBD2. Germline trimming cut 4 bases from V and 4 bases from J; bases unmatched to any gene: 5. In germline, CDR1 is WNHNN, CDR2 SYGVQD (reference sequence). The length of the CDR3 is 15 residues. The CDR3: CASSGRTSPTGELFF. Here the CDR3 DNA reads TGCGCCAGCAGTGGACGGACTAGCCCCACCGGGGAGCTGTTTTTT.

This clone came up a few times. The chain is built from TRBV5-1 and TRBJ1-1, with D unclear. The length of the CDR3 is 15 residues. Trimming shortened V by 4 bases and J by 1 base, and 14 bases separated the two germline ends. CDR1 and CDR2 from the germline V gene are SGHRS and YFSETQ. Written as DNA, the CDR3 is TGCGCCAGCAGCCCGTGGGGTACTGAGAACACTGAAGCTTTCTTT. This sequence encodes CASSPWGTENTEAFF.

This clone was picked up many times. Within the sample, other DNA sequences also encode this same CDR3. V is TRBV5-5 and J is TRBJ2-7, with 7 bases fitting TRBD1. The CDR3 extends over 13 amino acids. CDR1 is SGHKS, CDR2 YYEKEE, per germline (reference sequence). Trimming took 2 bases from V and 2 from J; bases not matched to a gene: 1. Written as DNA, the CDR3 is TGTGCCAGCAGCTTCCAGGGGGCCTACGAGCAGTACTTC. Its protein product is CASSFQGAYEQYF.

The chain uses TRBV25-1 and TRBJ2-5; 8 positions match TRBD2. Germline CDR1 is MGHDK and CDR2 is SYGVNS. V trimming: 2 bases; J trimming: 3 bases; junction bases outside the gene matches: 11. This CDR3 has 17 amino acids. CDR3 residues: CASSEKRGTSGKETQYF. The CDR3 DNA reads TGTGCCAGCAGTGAAAAGAGAGGTACTAGCGGCAAAGAGACCCAGTACTTC. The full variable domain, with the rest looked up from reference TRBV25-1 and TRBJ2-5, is EADIYQTPRYLVIGTGKKITLECSQTMGHDKMYWYQQDPGMELHLIHYSYGVNSTEKGDLSSESTVSRIRTEHFPLTLESARPSHTSQYLCASSEKRGTSGKETQYFGPGTRLLVL.

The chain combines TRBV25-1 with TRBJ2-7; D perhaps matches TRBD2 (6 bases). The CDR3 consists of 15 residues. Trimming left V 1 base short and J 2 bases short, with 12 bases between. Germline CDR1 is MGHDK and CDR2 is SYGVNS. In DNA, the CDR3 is TGTGCCAGCAGTGAATCAGGACGGACTACCTACGAGCAGTACTTC. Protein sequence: CASSESGRTTYEQYF.

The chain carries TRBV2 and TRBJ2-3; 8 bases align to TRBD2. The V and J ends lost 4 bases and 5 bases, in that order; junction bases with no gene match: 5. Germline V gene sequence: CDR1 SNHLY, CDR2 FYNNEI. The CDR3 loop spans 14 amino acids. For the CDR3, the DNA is TGTGCCAGCAGTGGTGTAGCGGGAAAAGATACGCAGTATTTT. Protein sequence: CASSGVAGKDTQYF.

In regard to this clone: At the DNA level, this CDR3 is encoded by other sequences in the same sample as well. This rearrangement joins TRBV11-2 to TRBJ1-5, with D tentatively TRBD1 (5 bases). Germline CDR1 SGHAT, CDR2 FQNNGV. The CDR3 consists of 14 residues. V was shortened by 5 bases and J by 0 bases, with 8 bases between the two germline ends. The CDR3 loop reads CASSLTDSNQPQHF. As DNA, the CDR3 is TGTGCCAGCAGCCTGACAGATAGCAATCAGCCCCAGCATTTT.

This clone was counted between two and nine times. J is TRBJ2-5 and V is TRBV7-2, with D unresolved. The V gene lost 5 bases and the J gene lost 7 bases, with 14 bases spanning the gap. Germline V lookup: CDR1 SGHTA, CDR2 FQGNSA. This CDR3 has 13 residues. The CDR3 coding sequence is TGTGCCAGCAGCACCCTCCGGAGTGGGACCCAGTACTTC. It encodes CASSTLRSGTQYF.

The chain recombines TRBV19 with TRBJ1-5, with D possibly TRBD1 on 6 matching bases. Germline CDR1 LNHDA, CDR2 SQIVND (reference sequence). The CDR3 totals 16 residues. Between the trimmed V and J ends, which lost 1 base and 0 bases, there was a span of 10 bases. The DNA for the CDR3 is TGTGCCAGTAGTATAGGGGGGGCCGTTAGCAATCAGCCCCAGCATTTT. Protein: CASSIGGAVSNQPQHF.

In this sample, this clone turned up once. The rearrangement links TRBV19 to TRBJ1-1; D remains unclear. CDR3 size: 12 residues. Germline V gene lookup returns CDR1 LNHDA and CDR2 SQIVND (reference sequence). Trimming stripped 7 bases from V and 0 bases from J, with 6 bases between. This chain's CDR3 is CASTKMNTEAFF. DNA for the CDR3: TGTGCCAGTACCAAGATGAACACTGAAGCTTTCTTT.

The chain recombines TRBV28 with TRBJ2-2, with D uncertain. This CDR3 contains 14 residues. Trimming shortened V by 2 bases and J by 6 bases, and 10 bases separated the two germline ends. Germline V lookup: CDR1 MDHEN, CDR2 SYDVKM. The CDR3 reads CASSLGNYPGELFF. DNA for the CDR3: TGTGCCAGCAGTTTAGGCAACTATCCCGGGGAGCTGTTTTTT.

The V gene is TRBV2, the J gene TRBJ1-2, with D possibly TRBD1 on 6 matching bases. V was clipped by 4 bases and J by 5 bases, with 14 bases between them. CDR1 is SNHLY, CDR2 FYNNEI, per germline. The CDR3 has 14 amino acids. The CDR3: CASSGLAGAYGYTF. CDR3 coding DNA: TGTGCCAGCAGTGGTTTGGCAGGGGCTTATGGCTACACCTTC.

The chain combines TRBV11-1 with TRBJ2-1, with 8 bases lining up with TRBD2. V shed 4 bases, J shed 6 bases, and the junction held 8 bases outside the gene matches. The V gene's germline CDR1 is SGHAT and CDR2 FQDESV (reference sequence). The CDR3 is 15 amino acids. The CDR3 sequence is CASSYTGTRTNEQFF. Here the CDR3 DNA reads TGTGCCAGCAGCTACACCGGGACTAGAACCAATGAGCAGTTCTTC. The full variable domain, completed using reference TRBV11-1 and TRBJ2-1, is EAEVAQSPRYKITEKSQAVAFWCDPISGHATLYWYRQILGQGPELLVQFQDESVVDDSQLPKDRFSAERLKGVDSTLKIQPAELGDSAMYLCASSYTGTRTNEQFFGPGTRLTVL.

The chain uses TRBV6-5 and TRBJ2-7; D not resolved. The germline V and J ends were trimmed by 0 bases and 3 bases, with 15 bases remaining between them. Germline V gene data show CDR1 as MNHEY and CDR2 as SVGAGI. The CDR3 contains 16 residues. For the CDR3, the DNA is TGTGCCAGCAGTTACTCGAGGTTTCCTACGGGCTACGAGCAGTACTTC. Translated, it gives CASSYSRFPTGYEQYF.

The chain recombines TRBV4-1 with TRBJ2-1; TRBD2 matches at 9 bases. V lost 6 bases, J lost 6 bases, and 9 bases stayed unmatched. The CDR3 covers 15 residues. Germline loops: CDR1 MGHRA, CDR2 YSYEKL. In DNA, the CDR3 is TGCGCCAGCAGACCAGTCGGGACTAGCCTCAATGAGCAGTTCTTC. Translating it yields CASRPVGTSLNEQFF.

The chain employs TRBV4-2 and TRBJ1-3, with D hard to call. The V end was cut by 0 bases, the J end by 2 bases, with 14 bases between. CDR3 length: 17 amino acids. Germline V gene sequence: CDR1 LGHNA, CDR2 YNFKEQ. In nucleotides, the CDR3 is TGTGCCAGCAGCCAAGATATTTCGGGTCTAACTGGAAACACCATATATTTT. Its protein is CASSQDISGLTGNTIYF.

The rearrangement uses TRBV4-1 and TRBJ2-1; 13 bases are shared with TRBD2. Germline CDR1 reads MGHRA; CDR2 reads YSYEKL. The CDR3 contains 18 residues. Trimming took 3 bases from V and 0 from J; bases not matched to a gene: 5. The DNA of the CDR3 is TGCGCCAGCAGCCAGGGACTAGCGGGACTCTTCTCCTACAATGAGCAGTTCTTC. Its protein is CASSQGLAGLFSYNEQFF.

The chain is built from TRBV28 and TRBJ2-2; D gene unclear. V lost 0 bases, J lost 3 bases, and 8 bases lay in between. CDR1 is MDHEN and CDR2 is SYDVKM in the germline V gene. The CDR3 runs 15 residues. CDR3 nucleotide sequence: TGTGCCAGCAGTTTATGGCAGTTGGACACCGGGGAGCTGTTTTTT. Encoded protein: CASSLWQLDTGELFF. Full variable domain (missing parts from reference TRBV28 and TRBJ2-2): DVKVTQSSRYLVKRTGEKVFLECVQDMDHENMFWYRQDPGLGLRLIYFSYDVKMKEKGDIPEGYSVSREKKERFSLILESASTNQTSMYLCASSLWQLDTGELFFGEGSRLTVL.

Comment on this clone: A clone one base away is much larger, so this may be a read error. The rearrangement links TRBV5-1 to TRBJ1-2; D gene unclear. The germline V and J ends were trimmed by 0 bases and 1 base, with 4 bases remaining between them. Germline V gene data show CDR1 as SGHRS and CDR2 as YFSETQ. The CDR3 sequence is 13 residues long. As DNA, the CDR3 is TGCGCCAGCAGCTTGGACATTAACTATGGCTACACCTTC. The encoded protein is CASSLDINYGYTF.

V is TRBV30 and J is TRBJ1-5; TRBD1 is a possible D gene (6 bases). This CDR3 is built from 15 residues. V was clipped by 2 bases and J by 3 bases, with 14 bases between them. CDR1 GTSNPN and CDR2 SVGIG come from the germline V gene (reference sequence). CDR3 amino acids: CAWSLDRSINQPQHF. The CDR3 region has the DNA TGTGCCTGGAGTCTTGACAGGTCTATCAATCAGCCCCAGCATTTT.

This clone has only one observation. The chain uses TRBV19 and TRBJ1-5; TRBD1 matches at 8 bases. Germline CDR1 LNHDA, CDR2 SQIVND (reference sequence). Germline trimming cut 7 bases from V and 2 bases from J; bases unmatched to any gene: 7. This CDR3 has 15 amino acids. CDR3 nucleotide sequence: TGTGCCAGTAAAAAAGGGGGACAGGGCAATCAGCCCCAGCATTTT. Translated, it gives CASKKGGQGNQPQHF.

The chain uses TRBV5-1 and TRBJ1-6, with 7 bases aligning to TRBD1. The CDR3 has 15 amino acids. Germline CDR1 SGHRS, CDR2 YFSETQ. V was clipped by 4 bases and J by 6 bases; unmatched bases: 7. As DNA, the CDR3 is TGCGCCAGCAGCCGGAGGGGGGACAGTAATTCACCCCTCCACTTT. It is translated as CASSRRGDSNSPLHF.

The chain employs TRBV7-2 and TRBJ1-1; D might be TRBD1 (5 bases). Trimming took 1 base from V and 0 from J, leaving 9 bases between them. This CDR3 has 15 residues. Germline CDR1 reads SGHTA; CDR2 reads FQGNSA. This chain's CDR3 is CASSLGGRLNTEAFF. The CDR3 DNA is TGTGCCAGCAGCTTAGGGGGCAGATTGAACACTGAAGCTTTCTTT.

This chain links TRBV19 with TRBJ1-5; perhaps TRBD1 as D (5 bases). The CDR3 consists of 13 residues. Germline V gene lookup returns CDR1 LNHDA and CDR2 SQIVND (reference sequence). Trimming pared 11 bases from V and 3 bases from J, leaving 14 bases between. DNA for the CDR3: TGTGCCGCCGGGACGGTCAACAATCAGCCCCAGCATTTT. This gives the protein CAAGTVNNQPQHF.

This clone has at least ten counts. The CDR3 is CASSYSGGLGYEQYF. The CDR3 DNA reads TGTGCCAGCAGTTACTCGGGGGGTCTGGGTTACGAGCAGTACTTC. The chain uses TRBV6-6 and TRBJ2-7; D is possibly TRBD2 (6 bases). Trimming took 0 bases from V and 4 from J, leaving 13 bases between them. CDR1 is MNHNY and CDR2 is SVGAGI in the germline V gene (reference sequence). The CDR3 covers 15 residues.

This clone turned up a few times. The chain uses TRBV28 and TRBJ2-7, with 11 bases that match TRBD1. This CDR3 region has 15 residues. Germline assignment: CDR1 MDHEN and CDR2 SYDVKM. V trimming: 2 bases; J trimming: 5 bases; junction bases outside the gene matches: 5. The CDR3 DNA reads TGTGCCAGCAGTTTACCGCGGGACAGGGGGAACGAGCAGTACTTC. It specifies CASSLPRDRGNEQYF.

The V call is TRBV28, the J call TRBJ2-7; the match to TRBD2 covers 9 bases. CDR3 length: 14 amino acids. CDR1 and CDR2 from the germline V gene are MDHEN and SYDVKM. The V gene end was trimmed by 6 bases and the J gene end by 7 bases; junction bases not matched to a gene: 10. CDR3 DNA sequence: TGTGCCAGCAGCTTCCTTAGCGGGAGAGGGGAGCAGTACTTC. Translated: CASSFLSGRGEQYF.